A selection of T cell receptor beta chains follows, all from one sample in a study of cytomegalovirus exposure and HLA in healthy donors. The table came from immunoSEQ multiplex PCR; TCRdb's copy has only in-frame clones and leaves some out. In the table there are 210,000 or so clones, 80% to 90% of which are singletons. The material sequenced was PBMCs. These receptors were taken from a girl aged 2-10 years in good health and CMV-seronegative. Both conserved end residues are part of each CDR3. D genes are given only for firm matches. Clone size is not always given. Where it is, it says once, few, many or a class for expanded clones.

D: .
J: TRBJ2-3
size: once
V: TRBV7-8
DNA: TGTGCCAGCAGCTTAGCGGCCCTAGTCTATACGCAGTATTTT
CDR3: CASSLAALVYTQYF

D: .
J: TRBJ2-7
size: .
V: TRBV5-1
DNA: TGCGCCAGCAGCTGGAGGGACTCCACCGAGCAGTACTTC
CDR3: CASSWRDSTEQYF

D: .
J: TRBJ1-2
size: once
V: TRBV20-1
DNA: TGCTCGTACTCATCAACCCATGGCTACACCTTC
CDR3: CSYSSTHGYTF

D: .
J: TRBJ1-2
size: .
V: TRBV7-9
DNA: TGTGCCAGCAGCCCTGGACAAAACTATGGCTACACCTTC
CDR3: CASSPGQNYGYTF

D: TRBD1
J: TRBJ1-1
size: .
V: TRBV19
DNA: TGTGCCAGTAAGGTGGGGACAGGTACCATGAACACTGAAGCTTTCTTT
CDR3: CASKVGTGTMNTEAFF

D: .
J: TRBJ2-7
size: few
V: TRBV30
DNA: TGTGCCTGGAGTGTCCCCAGGGGCAGGGGAGACTACGAGCAGTACTTC
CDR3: CAWSVPRGRGDYEQYF

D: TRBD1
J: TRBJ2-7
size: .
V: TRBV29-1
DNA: TGCAGCGTTGGGGGCCGGACAGGGGGCTACGAGCAGTACTTC
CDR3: CSVGGRTGGYEQYF

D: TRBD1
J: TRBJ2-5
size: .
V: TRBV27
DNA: TGTGCCAGCAGTTCTGACAGGGTGCTAGGGGAGACCCAGTACTTC
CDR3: CASSSDRVLGETQYF

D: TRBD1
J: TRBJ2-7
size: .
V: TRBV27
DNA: TGTGCCAGCAGTCTGGACAGGGGGCGAGGGGAGCAGTACTTC
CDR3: CASSLDRGRGEQYF

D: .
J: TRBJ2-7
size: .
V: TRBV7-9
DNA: TGTGCCAGCGGCGGAGGGGGGGGCCCCTACGAGCAGTACTTC
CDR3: CASGGGGGPYEQYF

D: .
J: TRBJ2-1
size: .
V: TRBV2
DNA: TGTGCCAGCAGCGGGACTTCCTACAATGAGCAGTTCTTC
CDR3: CASSGTSYNEQFF

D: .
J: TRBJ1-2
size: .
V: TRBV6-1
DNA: TGTGCCAGCAGTGAAGGGCTGGGGAGGGCTAACTATGGCTACACCTTC
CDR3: CASSEGLGRANYGYTF

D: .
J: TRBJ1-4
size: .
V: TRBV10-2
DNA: TGCGCCAGCAGTTTGAGAGTGACAGCGGGGACTAATGAAAAACTGTTTTTT
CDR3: CASSLRVTAGTNEKLFF

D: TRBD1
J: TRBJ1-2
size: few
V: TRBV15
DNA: TGTGCCACCAGCAGAGGGACAGGGCCACCCCGACCCTATGGCTACACCTTC
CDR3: CATSRGTGPPRPYGYTF

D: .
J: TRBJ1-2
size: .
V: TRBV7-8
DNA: TGTGCCAGCAGCTTAGGACAGTCGATTTATGGCTACACCTTC
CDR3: CASSLGQSIYGYTF

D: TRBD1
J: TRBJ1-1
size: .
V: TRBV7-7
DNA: TGTGCCAGTCGGGGGACAGTAGTGCTGCACACTGAAGCTTTCTTT
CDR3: CASRGTVVLHTEAFF

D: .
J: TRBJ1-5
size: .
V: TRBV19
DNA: TGTGCCAGTAGTTCCACAGGTAGGTGGGATCAGCCCCAGCATTTT
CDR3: CASSSTGRWDQPQHF

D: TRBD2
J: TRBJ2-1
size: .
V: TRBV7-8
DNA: TGTGCCAGCAGCTCTAAGGAAGGTATTAGCGGGAGGAATGAGCAGTTCTTC
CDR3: CASSSKEGISGRNEQFF

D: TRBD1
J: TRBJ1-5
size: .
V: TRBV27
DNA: TGTGCCAGCAGTCGCGGGGACAGGGATCAGCCCCAGCATTTT
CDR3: CASSRGDRDQPQHF

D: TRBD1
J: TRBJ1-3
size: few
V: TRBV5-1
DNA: TGCGCCAGCAGCTCTGACAGGGGAGGAAGGAACACCATATATTTT
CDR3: CASSSDRGGRNTIYF

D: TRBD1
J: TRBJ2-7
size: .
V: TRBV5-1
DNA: TGCGCCAGCAGCTCGGGACAGGGGCCCCTCTACGAGCAGTACTTC
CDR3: CASSSGQGPLYEQYF

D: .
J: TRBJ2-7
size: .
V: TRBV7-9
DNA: TGTGCCAGCAGCGATACAGGGACCTACGAGCAGTACTTC
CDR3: CASSDTGTYEQYF

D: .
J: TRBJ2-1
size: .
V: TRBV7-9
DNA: TGTGCCAGCAGCTATCCTTCCGGGAGAGGTTACGATGAGCAGTTCTTC
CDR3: CASSYPSGRGYDEQFF

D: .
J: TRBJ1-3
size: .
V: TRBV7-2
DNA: TGTGCCAGCAGCCCAGTGATCGGGGGTGGTGGAAACACCATATATTTT
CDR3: CASSPVIGGGGNTIYF

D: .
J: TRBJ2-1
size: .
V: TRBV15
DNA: TGTGCCACCAGCAGAGTGGGAGGCCCAATAAATGAGCAGTTCTTC
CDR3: CATSRVGGPINEQFF

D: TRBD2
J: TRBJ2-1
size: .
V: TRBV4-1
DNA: TGCGCCAGCAGCCAAGAACTGGCTAGCGGGAGCTCCTACAATGAGCAGTTCTTC
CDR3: CASSQELASGSSYNEQFF

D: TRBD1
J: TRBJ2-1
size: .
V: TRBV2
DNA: TGTGCCAGCAAAAGACAGGGGGGTCACAATGAGCAGTTCTTC
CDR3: CASKRQGGHNEQFF

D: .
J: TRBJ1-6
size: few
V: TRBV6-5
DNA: TGTGCCACCTCTAAGAATTCACCCCTCCACTTT
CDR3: CATSKNSPLHF

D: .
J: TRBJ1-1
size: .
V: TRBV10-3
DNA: TGTGCCATCAGTGAGTCAGCAGGTTCTCTTATAGCTTTCTTT
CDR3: CAISESAGSLIAFF

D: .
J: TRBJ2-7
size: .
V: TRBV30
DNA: TGTGCCTGGAGTTCAACAGGGTACGAGCAGTACTTC
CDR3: CAWSSTGYEQYF

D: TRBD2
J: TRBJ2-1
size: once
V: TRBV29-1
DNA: TGCAGCGTTGAAGGTTCGGGAGGCCCGCAGTTCTTC
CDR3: CSVEGSGGPQFF

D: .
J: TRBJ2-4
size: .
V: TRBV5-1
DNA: TGCGCCAGCAGCTTGGAAGCAGGGTCCAAAAACATTCAGTACTTC
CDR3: CASSLEAGSKNIQYF

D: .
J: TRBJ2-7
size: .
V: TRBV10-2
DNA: TGCGCCAGCAGTGAGTCTGCGGTCATCGTGCGGAATTTGAGCTCCTACGAGCAGTACTTC
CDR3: CASSESAVIVRNLSSYEQYF

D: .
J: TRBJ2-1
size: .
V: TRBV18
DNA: TGTGCCAGCTCACCACAAGTAGTTAGCTCCTACAATGAGCAGTTCTTC
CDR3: CASSPQVVSSYNEQFF

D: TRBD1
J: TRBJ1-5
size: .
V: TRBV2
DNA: TGTGCCAGCAGTGTAGGACAGGGTCGACAGCCCCAGCATTTT
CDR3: CASSVGQGRQPQHF

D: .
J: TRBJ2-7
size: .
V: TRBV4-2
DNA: TGTGCCAGCAGCCGCCCCGGGAGTATGAACGAGCAGTACTTC
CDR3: CASSRPGSMNEQYF

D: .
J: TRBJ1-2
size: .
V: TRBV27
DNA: TGTGCCAGCAGCCTAAGGGGGGGAGACTATGGCTACACCTTC
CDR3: CASSLRGGDYGYTF

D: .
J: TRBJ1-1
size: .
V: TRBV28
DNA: TGTGCCAGCAGCCCAGAACAGGGAAAGAACACTGAAGCTTTCTTT
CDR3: CASSPEQGKNTEAFF

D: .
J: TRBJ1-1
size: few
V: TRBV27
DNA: TGTGCCAGCAGTTTATTTTTTGGCGGGGCCCGGAACACTGAAGCTTTCTTT
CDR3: CASSLFFGGARNTEAFF

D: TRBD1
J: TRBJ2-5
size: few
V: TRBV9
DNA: TGTGCCAGCAGCGGGGACAGGGGCCAGTACTTC
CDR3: CASSGDRGQYF

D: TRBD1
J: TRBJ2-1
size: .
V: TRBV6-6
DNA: TGTGCCAGCAGTTACTCGACAGGGGGCAATGAGCAGTTCTTC
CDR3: CASSYSTGGNEQFF

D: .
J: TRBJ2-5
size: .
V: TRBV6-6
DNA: TGTGCCAGCAGTTACTTCTCGGTCCAAGAGACCCAGTACTTC
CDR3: CASSYFSVQETQYF

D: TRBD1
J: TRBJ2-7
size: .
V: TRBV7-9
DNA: TGTGCCAGCAGCTCACCATTCCAGGGGGCTCTCCTCTACGAGCAGTACTTC
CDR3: CASSSPFQGALLYEQYF

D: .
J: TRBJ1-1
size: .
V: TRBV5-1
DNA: TGCGCCAGCAGCTTGTCCCCAGGGGTGGGGATGAACACTGAAGCTTTCTTT
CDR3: CASSLSPGVGMNTEAFF

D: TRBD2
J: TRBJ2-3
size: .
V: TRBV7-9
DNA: TGTGCCAGCAGCTTCACTAGCGGGAGGGCCCCGACAGATACGCAGTATTTT
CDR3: CASSFTSGRAPTDTQYF

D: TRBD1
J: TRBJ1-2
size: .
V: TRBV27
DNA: TGTGCCAGCAGCCCGTGGACAGGGAGCTATGGCTACACCTTC
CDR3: CASSPWTGSYGYTF

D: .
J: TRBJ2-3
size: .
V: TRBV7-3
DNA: TGTGCCAGCAGCTTAGCGGGGGCGGTAGATACGCAGTATTTT
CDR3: CASSLAGAVDTQYF

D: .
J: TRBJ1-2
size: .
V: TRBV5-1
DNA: TGCGCCAGCAGCTTGAGCTTTATTAACGGCTACACCTTC
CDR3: CASSLSFINGYTF